Reported below is one TCR beta chain. Original processing notes: Researchers report that nucleated cell counts were estimated from reference gene primer amplification. Method: immunoSEQ multiplex PCR; TCRdb's copy keeps in-frame clones and lacks some. Clone size and V and J calls were adopted from that table, with D and trimming inferred from the DNA. The repertoire holds approximately 160,000 clones, with 80% to 95% as singletons. Trimming took 6 bases from V and 0 from J, leaving 11 bases between them. CDR3 size: 14 residues. Looked up from germline, CDR1 is MNHEY and CDR2 is SMNVEV (reference sequence). This sample stems from a study of blood T cell repertoires in COVID-19. Study information: PBMCs, B-cell-depleted T cells, or T cells were the source of the cDNA or gDNA that made up the material.

The clonotype originates from a woman in her fifties or sixties with COVID-19, enrolled during active disease. Sequenced input: peripheral blood. The V call is TRBV27, the J call TRBJ1-1; D is perhaps TRBD1 (6 bases). This CDR3 reads CASRAGQLNTEAFF. The DNA for the CDR3 is TGTGCCAGCAGGGCTGGACAGCTGAACACTGAAGCTTTCTTT.